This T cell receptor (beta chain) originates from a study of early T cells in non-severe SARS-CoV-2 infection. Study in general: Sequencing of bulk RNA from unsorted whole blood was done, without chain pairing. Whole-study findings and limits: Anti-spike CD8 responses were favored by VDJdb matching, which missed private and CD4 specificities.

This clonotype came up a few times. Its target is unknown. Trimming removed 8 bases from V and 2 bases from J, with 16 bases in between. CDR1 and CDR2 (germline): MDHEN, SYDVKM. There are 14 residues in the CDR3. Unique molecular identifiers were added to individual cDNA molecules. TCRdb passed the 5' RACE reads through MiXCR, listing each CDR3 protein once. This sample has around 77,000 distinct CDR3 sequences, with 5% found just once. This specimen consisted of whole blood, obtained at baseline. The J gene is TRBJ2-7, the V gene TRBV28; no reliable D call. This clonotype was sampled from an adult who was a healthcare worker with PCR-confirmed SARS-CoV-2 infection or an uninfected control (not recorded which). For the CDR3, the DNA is TGTGCCAGCCATAAGCCGGGCCGCGCCTACGAGCAGTACTTC. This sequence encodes CASHKPGRAYEQYF.